This TCR beta chain was identified in a study of T cells in Graves' hyperthyroidism and ophthalmopathy. The sample holds many counts of this clonotype. The germline CDR1 and CDR2 sequences are DFQATT and SNEGSKA (reference sequence). V lost 3 bases to trimming and J lost 1 base, with 11 bases between them. This CDR3 contains 14 residues. TCR beta CDR3 sequences were amplified from RNA transcripts. During a first-round RT-PCR of the TCR CDR3, the HTBI primer set was used. MiXCR, run by TCRdb on the multiplex PCR reads, gives a single entry per CDR3 protein. The data contain some 620,000 distinct CDR3 sequences, 16% of them singletons. Orbital computed tomography, thyroid ultrasound, serum thyroxine and TRAb, and clinical symptoms together informed the diagnoses. Using more than 8 ml of fresh peripheral blood, PBMCs were prepared.

The rearrangement joins TRBV20-1 to TRBJ2-3; no firm D call. Sequenced input: blood. The receptor comes from a woman in her 30s with Graves' hyperthyroidism. CDR3 sequence reads: CSARQERGTDTQYF. CDR3 DNA sequence: TGCAGTGCTAGGCAGGAAAGGGGCACAGATACGCAGTATTTT.